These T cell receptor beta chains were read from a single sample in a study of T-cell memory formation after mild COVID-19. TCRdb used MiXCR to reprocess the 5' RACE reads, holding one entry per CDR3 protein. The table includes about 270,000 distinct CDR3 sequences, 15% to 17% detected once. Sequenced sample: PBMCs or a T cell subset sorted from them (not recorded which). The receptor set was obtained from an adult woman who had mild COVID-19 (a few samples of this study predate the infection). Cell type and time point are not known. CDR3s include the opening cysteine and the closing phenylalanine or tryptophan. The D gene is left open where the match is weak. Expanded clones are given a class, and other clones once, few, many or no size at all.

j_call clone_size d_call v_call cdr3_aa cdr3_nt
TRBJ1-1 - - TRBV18 CASSPLDSQNTEAFF TGTGCCAGCTCACCACTGGACAGTCAGAACACTGAAGCTTTCTTT
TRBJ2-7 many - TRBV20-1 CSVSDPVEQYF TGCAGTGTCTCGGACCCTGTCGAGCAGTACTTC
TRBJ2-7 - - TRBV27 CASGRYEQYF TGTGCCAGCGGTAGATACGAGCAGTACTTC
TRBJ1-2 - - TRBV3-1 CASSAIGTGGYTF TGTGCCAGCAGCGCAATTGGGACGGGGGGCTACACCTTC
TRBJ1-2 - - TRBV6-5 CASSLDGSGYGYTF TGTGCCAGCAGTCTGGACGGCTCGGGCTATGGCTACACCTTC
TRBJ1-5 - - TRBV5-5 CASSLSGHLWQPQHF TGTGCCAGCAGCTTGAGCGGACATTTATGGCAGCCCCAGCATTTT
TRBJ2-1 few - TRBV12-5 CASGLGADSNEQFF TGTGCTAGTGGTTTGGGGGCGGACTCCAATGAGCAGTTCTTC
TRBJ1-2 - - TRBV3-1 CASSQDSAGYGYTF TGTGCCAGCAGCCAAGATTCCGCAGGCTATGGCTACACCTTC
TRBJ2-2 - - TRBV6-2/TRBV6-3 CASITAGRNTGELFF TGTGCCAGCATCACGGCGGGGAGGAACACCGGGGAGCTGTTTTTT
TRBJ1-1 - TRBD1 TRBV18 CASSDRVGGTEAFF TGTGCCAGCTCAGACAGGGTTGGTGGCACTGAAGCTTTCTTT
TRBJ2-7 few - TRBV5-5 CASSWTGDYEQYF TGTGCCAGCAGCTGGACGGGGGACTACGAGCAGTACTTC
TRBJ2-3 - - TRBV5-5 CASSLVAGVGTDTQYF TGTGCCAGCAGCTTGGTGGCAGGGGTGGGGACAGATACGCAGTATTTT
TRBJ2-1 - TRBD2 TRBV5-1 CASSAGLAPMGEQFF TGCGCCAGCAGCGCCGGACTAGCTCCAATGGGAGAGCAGTTCTTC
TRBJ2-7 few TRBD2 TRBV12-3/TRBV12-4 CASTVTSGGQDEQYF TGTGCCAGCACTGTAACTAGCGGGGGGCAGGACGAGCAGTACTTC
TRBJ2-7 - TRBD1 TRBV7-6 CASSPGTGRAYEQYF TGTGCCAGCAGCCCCGGGACAGGGCGAGCCTACGAGCAGTACTTC
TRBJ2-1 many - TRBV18 CASSPPGGIGQFF TGTGCCAGCTCACCACCGGGTGGTATCGGGCAGTTCTTC
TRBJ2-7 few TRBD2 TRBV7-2 CASSESTGTSSYEQYF TGTGCCAGCAGCGAATCGACCGGGACTAGCTCCTACGAGCAGTACTTC
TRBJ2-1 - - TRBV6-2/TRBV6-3 CASSYLTDNEQFF TGTGCCAGCAGTTACCTAACTGACAATGAGCAGTTCTTC
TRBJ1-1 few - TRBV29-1 CSVVRTARNTEAFF TGCAGCGTTGTAAGGACAGCGAGGAACACTGAAGCTTTCTTT
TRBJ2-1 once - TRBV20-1 CSASLQLYNEQFF TGCAGTGCTAGTCTCCAGCTCTACAATGAGCAGTTCTTC
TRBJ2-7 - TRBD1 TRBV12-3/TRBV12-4 CASNPGGSYYEQYF TGTGCCAGCAATCCAGGGGGCAGTTACTACGAGCAGTACTTC
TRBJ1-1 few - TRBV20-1 CSARDLRVNTEAFF TGCAGTGCTAGAGATTTGAGGGTTAACACTGAAGCTTTCTTT
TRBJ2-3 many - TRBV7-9 CASSSEGFTDTQYF TGTGCCAGCAGCTCGGAGGGATTCACAGATACGCAGTATTTT
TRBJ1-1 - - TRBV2 CAGGTANTEAFF TGTGCCGGCGGGACGGCGAACACTGAAGCTTTCTTT
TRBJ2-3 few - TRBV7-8 CASSLVYSVDTQYF TGTGCCAGCAGCTTAGTGTATAGCGTGGATACGCAGTATTTT
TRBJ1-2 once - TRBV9 CASSVATGGGYTF TGTGCCAGCAGCGTAGCTACGGGGGGCGGCTACACCTTC
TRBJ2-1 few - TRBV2 CASSGTGYHNEQFF TGTGCCAGCAGTGGAACAGGGTACCACAATGAGCAGTTCTTC
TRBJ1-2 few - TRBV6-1 CASSEALRAAFTF TGTGCCAGCAGTGAAGCGCTTCGGGCAGCTTTCACCTTC
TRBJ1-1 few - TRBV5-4 CAMKNREEGDTEAFF TGTGCCATGAAAAATCGGGAGGAAGGGGACACTGAAGCTTTCTTT
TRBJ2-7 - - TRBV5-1 CASSLSNYEQYF TGCGCCAGCAGCTTGAGCAACTACGAGCAGTACTTC
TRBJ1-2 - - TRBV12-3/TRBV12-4 CASRPGASSYGYTF TGTGCCAGCAGACCCGGGGCGTCTTCCTATGGCTACACCTTC
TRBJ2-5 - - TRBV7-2 CASSFRRRETQYF TGTGCCAGCAGCTTTAGGAGGCGGGAGACCCAGTACTTC
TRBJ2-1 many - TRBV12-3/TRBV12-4 CASRGGGNEQFF TGTGCCAGCAGAGGGGGAGGGAATGAGCAGTTCTTC
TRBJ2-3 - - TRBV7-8 CASSLEEDTQYF TGTGCCAGCAGCTTAGAGGAGGATACGCAGTATTTT
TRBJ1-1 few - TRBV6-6 CASSLVTDHTEAFF TGTGCCAGCAGTTTGGTGACAGACCACACTGAAGCTTTCTTT
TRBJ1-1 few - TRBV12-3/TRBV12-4 CASSWGAGNTEAFF TGTGCCAGCAGTTGGGGGGCAGGTAACACTGAAGCTTTCTTT
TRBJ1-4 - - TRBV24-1 CATSEAGGENEKLFF TGTGCCACCAGTGAAGCCGGGGGCGAAAATGAAAAACTGTTTTTT
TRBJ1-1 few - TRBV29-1 CSVGEGWYTEAFF TGCAGCGTTGGTGAGGGGTGGTACACTGAAGCTTTCTTT
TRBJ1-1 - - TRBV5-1 CASNLRVMNTEAFF TGCGCCAGTAACCTCAGGGTAATGAACACTGAAGCTTTCTTT
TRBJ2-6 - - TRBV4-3 CASTQAGANVLTF TGCGCCAGCACCCAGGCTGGGGCCAACGTCCTGACTTTC